Shown below are 25 T cell receptor beta chains from a single sample sequenced in a study of a mutant IDH1 vaccine in newly diagnosed glioma (dated by TCRdb to the early 2020s). Which antigens these TCRs recognize remains unknown. Reading the label with the study, this specimen's time point is: week 47, end of study. Each vaccine dose was 300 ug of a 20-mer mutant IDH1 peptide in Montanide, given subcutaneously with topical imiquimod. Libraries came from the immunoSEQ multiplex PCR assay. The table was pulled from immuneACCESS by TCRdb, which kept in-frame rearrangements only. Such tables lose some clones; where checked, under half of the loss comes from unresolved V genes, and the rest has no known cause. This sample comprises approximately 52,000 clones, over 75% of them detected only once. The top ten clonotypes cover just under 5% of the sample. This material consisted of PBMCs, taken from a glioma patient whose treatment included an IDH1 peptide vaccine. Every receptor here comes from a woman aged 40 to 50 with glioma. Some clones in this sample may be carry-over from other donors' samples.

V gene TRBV7-9 combines with J gene TRBJ1-2; D possibly corresponds to TRBD1 (5 bases). Germline V gene data show CDR1 as SEHNR and CDR2 as FQNEAQ (reference sequence). Trimming shortened V by 0 bases and J by 6 bases, and 11 bases separated the two germline ends. This CDR3 has 14 residues. The CDR3 is CASSLAFRVDGYTF. The DNA of the CDR3 is TGTGCCAGCAGCTTAGCGTTCAGGGTCGATGGCTACACCTTC.

This clone has more than one count but fewer than ten. J is TRBJ1-6 and V is TRBV2; maybe TRBD1 (5 bases). The ends were cut back, 1 base at V and 7 bases at J, with 11 bases in the middle. Germline values: CDR1 SNHLY, CDR2 FYNNEI. This CDR3 has 15 amino acids. The DNA for the CDR3 is TGTGCCAGCAGTGAAGTCGGGGGAGGCAATTCACCCCTCCACTTT. Amino acids: CASSEVGGGNSPLHF.

The rearrangement joins TRBV7-2 to TRBJ2-3; possibly TRBD1 for D (6 bases). Germline V gene lookup returns CDR1 SGHTA and CDR2 FQGNSA. CDR3 length equals 14 residues. Deletions cut 4 bases from V and 6 bases from J, with 14 bases between. CDR3 coding DNA: TGTGCCAGCAGCTCACAGGGACCGTCGGATACGCAGTATTTT. It specifies CASSSQGPSDTQYF. The variable domain in full, with the rest retrieved from reference TRBV7-2 and TRBJ2-3, is GAGVSQSPSNKVTEKGKDVELRCDPISGHTALYWYRQSLGQGLEFLIYFQGNSAPDKSGLPSDRFSAERTGGSVSTLTIQRTQQEDSAVYLCASSSQGPSDTQYFGPGTRLTVL.

This clone was recorded only once. The chain uses TRBV30 and TRBJ2-6; the match to TRBD1 covers 7 bases. The J segment lost 1 base and the V segment lost 4 bases, leaving 7 bases of the junction unmatched. CDR1 GTSNPN and CDR2 SVGIG come from the germline V gene (reference sequence). There are 16 residues in the CDR3. The CDR3 loop reads CAWTRTGESGANVLTF. The CDR3 DNA reads TGTGCCTGGACCCGGACAGGAGAGTCTGGGGCCAACGTCCTGACTTTC.

The rearrangement joins TRBV9 to TRBJ2-5, with 9 bases matching TRBD2. V lost 4 bases to trimming and J lost 6 bases; unmatched junction nucleotides: 16. Per germline, CDR1 SGDLS and CDR2 YYNGEE. This CDR3 comprises 17 residues. CDR3 bases: TGTGCCAGCAGCCCAGAGGGTTGGCGGGGGGGCTTGAAGACCCAGTACTTC. Its translation: CASSPEGWRGGLKTQYF. Variable domain in full (rest from reference TRBV9 and TRBJ2-5): DSGVTQTPKHLITATGQRVTLRCSPRSGDLSVYWYQQSLDQGLQFLIQYYNGEERAKGNILERFSAQQFPDLHSELNLSSLELGDSALYFCASSPEGWRGGLKTQYFGPGTRLLVL.

This clone was seen only once. The chain combines TRBV7-9 with TRBJ2-5, with D perhaps being TRBD1 or TRBD2 (6 bases each). The germline gives CDR1 SEHNR, CDR2 FQNEAQ (reference sequence). The CDR3 runs 14 residues. V dropped 2 bases and J dropped 4 bases, with 11 bases sitting between them. The CDR3 coding sequence is TGTGCCAGCAGCTTACTGGGGGGCTCAGAGACCCAGTACTTC. Translating it yields CASSLLGGSETQYF.

This sequence joins TRBV6-5 and TRBJ2-7; no clear D. Germline assignment: CDR1 MNHEY and CDR2 SVGAGI. CDR3 length: 13 residues. V lost 6 bases, J lost 1 base, and 10 bases lay in between. CDR3 in DNA: TGTGCCAGCAGCCTCGGACGTTCCTACGAGCAGTACTTC. Translation: CASSLGRSYEQYF.

The rearrangement links TRBV6-6 to TRBJ2-5; 8 positions agree with TRBD2. Germline V lookup: CDR1 MNHNY, CDR2 SVGAGI (reference sequence). The ends lost 10 bases at V and 3 bases at J; junction bases unmatched: 4. This CDR3 comprises 12 residues. The CDR3 protein is CATKLAEETQYF. CDR3 nucleotides: TGTGCCACCAAACTAGCGGAAGAGACCCAGTACTTC.

The chain links TRBV7-2 to TRBJ2-7; D gene unclear. This CDR3 has 13 residues. Germline CDR1 SGHTA, CDR2 FQGNSA. V lost 5 bases and J lost 0, with 8 bases in between. This chain's CDR3 is CASSPGISYEQYF. For the CDR3, the DNA is TGTGCCAGCAGCCCGGGCATCTCCTACGAGCAGTACTTC. Filled out from reference TRBV7-2 and TRBJ2-7, the complete variable domain reads GAGVSQSPSNKVTEKGKDVELRCDPISGHTALYWYRQSLGQGLEFLIYFQGNSAPDKSGLPSDRFSAERTGGSVSTLTIQRTQQEDSAVYLCASSPGISYEQYFGPGTRLTVT.

CDR3 bases: TGTGCCAGCAGGGCAGGGTTGAGCAATCAGCCCCAGCATTTT. Protein sequence: CASRAGLSNQPQHF. The rearrangement links TRBV2 to TRBJ1-5, with a weak D call TRBD1 (5 bases). CDR1 SNHLY and CDR2 FYNNEI come from the germline V gene. CDR3 length: 14 residues. The V gene lost 6 bases and the J gene lost 1 base, with 10 bases spanning the gap.

The J gene is TRBJ1-1, the V gene TRBV30; no reliable D call. The CDR3 length is 13 residues. V gave up 0 bases and J gave up 4 bases, with 9 bases separating them. From germline, CDR1 is GTSNPN and CDR2 SVGIG (reference sequence). The CDR3 loop is CAWSVLDSTEAFF. The CDR3 DNA reads TGTGCCTGGAGTGTATTGGATTCCACTGAAGCTTTCTTT.

The chain is built from TRBV5-1 and TRBJ1-4; 10 bases are shared with TRBD1. The germline CDR1 and CDR2 sequences are SGHRS and YFSETQ. Trimming cost V 4 bases and J 5 bases; bases outside gene matches: 2. CDR3 size: 14 residues. CDR3 protein: CASSRTGGNEKLFF. CDR3 DNA sequence: TGCGCCAGCAGCCGGACAGGGGGGAATGAAAAACTGTTTTTT.

This rearrangement joins TRBV7-2 to TRBJ2-5; 12 positions agree with TRBD2. V lost 7 bases to trimming and J lost 1 base; unmatched junction nucleotides: 10. Germline values: CDR1 SGHTA, CDR2 FQGNSA. This CDR3 region has 17 residues. The CDR3 spells CASIPGLAGSLQETQYF. In nucleotides, the CDR3 is TGTGCCAGCATCCCCGGACTAGCGGGGAGCCTCCAAGAGACCCAGTACTTC.

The chain recombines TRBV19 with TRBJ2-5, with D perhaps matching TRBD1 (5 bases). The germline V gene encodes CDR1 LNHDA and CDR2 SQIVND (reference sequence). The CDR3 sequence is 13 residues long. V lost 5 bases to trimming and J lost 1 base, with 8 bases between them. This CDR3 is CASSGAGQETQYF. The CDR3 coding sequence is TGTGCCAGTAGTGGGGCAGGCCAAGAGACCCAGTACTTC.

The sample holds one count of this clone. The chain carries TRBV5-4 and TRBJ1-2, with TRBD1 matching 9 bases. The germline V gene has CDR1 SGHNT and CDR2 YYREEE (reference sequence). The CDR3 consists of 14 residues. V was pared by 4 bases and J by 7 bases, with 8 bases of the junction left unmatched. Here the CDR3 DNA reads TGTGCCAGCAGCACCACAGGGGGCAAGGGTGGCTACACCTTC. Residues: CASSTTGGKGGYTF.

The chain is built from TRBV15 and TRBJ2-5, with D tentatively TRBD1 (6 bases). Per germline, CDR1 LNHNV and CDR2 YYDKDF (reference sequence). CDR3 length equals 14 residues. Trimming removed 4 bases from V and 4 bases from J, with 13 bases in between. CDR3 residues: CATSIDRPGETQYF. CDR3 sequence (DNA): TGTGCCACCAGCATAGACAGGCCGGGAGAGACCCAGTACTTC.

The genes are TRBV9 and TRBJ2-3; TRBD1 aligns across 8 bases. The CDR3 is 16 residues long. Per the germline V gene, CDR1 is SGDLS and CDR2 is YYNGEE. Trimming cost V 0 bases and J 6 bases; bases outside gene matches: 9. The CDR3 region is CASSVEFRGLGDTQYF. Here the CDR3 DNA reads TGTGCCAGCAGCGTAGAATTCAGGGGGCTGGGGGATACGCAGTATTTT.

The chain couples TRBV2 to TRBJ2-7; the D is unclear. V was cut by 5 bases and J by 5 bases, with 13 bases left in between. Germline V gene sequence: CDR1 SNHLY, CDR2 FYNNEI. The CDR3 consists of 13 residues. For the CDR3, the DNA is TGTGCCAGCAGTACGGCAGAATGGGACGAGCAGTACTTC. Translating gives CASSTAEWDEQYF.

This sequence joins TRBV5-4 and TRBJ1-3, with TRBD1 as a possible D gene (5 bases). Germline V gives CDR1 SGHNT, CDR2 YYREEE (reference sequence). Trimming pared 5 bases from V and 0 bases from J, leaving 12 bases between. CDR3 size: 15 residues. CDR3 sequence reads: CASRPGGDSGNTIYF. CDR3 DNA sequence: TGTGCCAGCAGACCTGGAGGGGACTCTGGAAACACCATATATTTT. The variable domain in full, completed from reference TRBV5-4 and TRBJ1-3, reads ETGVTQSPTHLIKTRGQQVTLRCSSQSGHNTVSWYQQALGQGPQFIFQYYREEENGRGNFPPRFSGLQFPNYSSELNVNALELDDSALYLCASRPGGDSGNTIYFGEGSWLTVV.

This chain joins TRBV13 and TRBJ1-2; TRBD1 matches at 7 bases. Germline-derived CDR1 and CDR2 are PRHDT and FYEKMQ (reference sequence). The CDR3 is made up of 15 amino acids. V gave up 5 bases and J gave up 4 bases; unmatched junction bases: 10. The CDR3: CASSHGTGQPYGYTF. The CDR3 DNA is TGTGCCAGCAGCCATGGAACGGGACAGCCCTATGGCTACACCTTC.

V is TRBV19 and J is TRBJ1-2; D perhaps matches TRBD1 (5 bases). Trimming cost V 3 bases and J 4 bases, with 12 bases left between them. CDR1 and CDR2 (germline): LNHDA, SQIVND (reference sequence). The CDR3 contains 14 residues. CDR3 sequence (DNA): TGTGCCAGTAGTATGTTGGGGGGACTCTATGGCTACACCTTC. Its translation: CASSMLGGLYGYTF.

V and J are TRBV7-9 and TRBJ2-1; the D gene is possibly TRBD2 (6 bases). Deletions cut 5 bases from V and 8 bases from J, with 19 bases between. Germline V gives CDR1 SEHNR, CDR2 FQNEAQ (reference sequence). The CDR3 covers 15 residues. The DNA of the CDR3 is TGTGCCAGCAGCCAAGGGACTCCCATTGGGGATGAGCAGTTCTTC. It codes for CASSQGTPIGDEQFF. The whole variable domain, filled in from reference TRBV7-9 and TRBJ2-1, reads DTGVSQNPRHKITKRGQNVTFRCDPISEHNRLYWYRQTLGQGPEFLTYFQNEAQLEKSRLLSDRFSAERPKGSFSTLEIQRTEQGDSAMYLCASSQGTPIGDEQFFGPGTRLTVL.

CDR3 coding DNA: TGTGCCATCAGTGTCGGGACAGGAGCTAACTATGGCTACACCTTC. It is translated as CAISVGTGANYGYTF. The V call is TRBV10-3, the J call TRBJ1-2, with 8 nucleotides matching TRBD1. Germline CDR1 ENHRY, CDR2 SYGVKD. The CDR3 totals 15 residues. J gave up 0 bases and V 4 bases, and 4 bases lay outside the gene matches.

The CDR3 spells CASSEWDRVTEAFF. Written as DNA, the CDR3 is TGTGCCAGCAGCGAGTGGGACAGGGTCACTGAAGCTTTCTTT. The genes are TRBV9 and TRBJ1-1, with TRBD1 matching 9 bases. The CDR3 runs 14 residues. J was trimmed by 4 bases and V by 3 bases; bases with no gene match: 4. The V gene's germline CDR1 is SGDLS and CDR2 YYNGEE.

The CDR3 loop reads CASSLTTGGTGELFF. Here the CDR3 DNA reads TGCGCCAGCAGCTTGACGACAGGGGGCACCGGGGAGCTGTTTTTT. The V call is TRBV5-1, the J call TRBJ2-2; 9 bases line up with TRBD1. Germline CDR1 SGHRS, CDR2 YFSETQ. V lost 1 base to trimming and J lost 4 bases; unmatched junction nucleotides: 2. This CDR3 contains 15 residues.